The clone carrying this T cell receptor (beta chain) was observed a single time. The sample carries other DNA sequences with the same CDR3. Sequencing used immunoSEQ multiplex PCR; TCRdb keeps in-frame clones, though not all of them. There are around 370,000 clones in the sample; roughly 90% occur only once, and approximately 7.3% lies in the top ten. V lost 0 bases to trimming and J lost 0 bases, with 9 bases between them. The CDR3 consists of 15 residues. The V gene's germline CDR1 is SGHRS and CDR2 YFSETQ. These data are taken from a study of blood T cell repertoires in COVID-19. The V and J genes are TRBV5-1 and TRBJ1-1, with D unresolved. Sample: peripheral blood. This receptor was obtained from a woman in her seventies with COVID-19, enrolled during active disease. CDR3 sequence reads: CASSLVAGMNTEAFF. Here the CDR3 DNA reads TGCGCCAGCAGCTTGGTTGCGGGGATGAACACTGAAGCTTTCTTT. The full variable domain, completed using reference TRBV5-1 and TRBJ1-1, is KAGVTQTPRYLIKTRGQQVTLSCSPISGHRSVSWYQQTPGQGLQFLFEYFSETQRNKGNFPGRFSGRQFSNSRSEMNVSTLELGDSALYLCASSLVAGMNTEAFFGQGTRLTVV.